This T cell receptor beta chain emerged from a study of T cell responses to AZD1222 COVID-19 vaccine. Overall study results and limits: There were vaccine-associated CD4 TCRs across spike, dominant at 160-218 and 743-854. Vaccination with two AZD1222 doses was followed by a rise in Spike-specific TCR breadth and depth. At study baseline, merely a handful of AZD1222 recipients were seropositive.

Germline V gene lookup returns CDR1 SGHTA and CDR2 FQGTGA. This CDR3 region has 14 residues. V gave up 5 bases and J gave up 1 base, with 8 bases separating them. Samples with a second dose at about 4 or about 12 weeks were pooled together. Repertoires were generated with immunoSEQ multiplex PCR, while TCRdb's copy carries only in-frame clones and drops some. This sample yields around 120,000 clones, of which more than 85% are seen a single time; 5% belongs to the top ten. A word on this clone: Its matching antigen is unknown.

The sequenced sample was peripheral blood, obtained 28 days after the second AZD1222 dose. The chain links TRBV7-3 to TRBJ2-2; D could derive from TRBD1 or TRBD2 (5 bases each). This clonotype originated in an adult who received the AZD1222 COVID-19 vaccine. This CDR3 is CASSLGRNTGELFF. The CDR3 bases are TGTGCCAGCAGCCTGGGACGGAACACCGGGGAGCTGTTTTTT.